Below, 5 T cell receptor beta chains from the same sample are listed, as sequenced in a study of beta chain features in type 1 diabetes. Study conclusions and caveats: Type 1 diabetes patients showed a moderate but significant shortening of TCRB CDR3s in all four CD4+ subsets.

Their cognate antigens are unknown. The investigators reverse transcribed all of the isolated RNA, so they sequenced expressed TCRB transcripts. The data were produced by immunoSEQ multiplex PCR, yet TCRdb's version contains in-frame clones alone and is incomplete. The sample lists approximately 730,000 clones, roughly 13% occurring once. Source material: naive CD4+ T cells from blood. These receptors were collected from a man aged 18-30 years with type 1 diabetes.

This clone has just a few counts. The chain is built from TRBV5-1 and TRBJ1-6; 8 bases line up with TRBD1. The V gene's germline CDR1 is SGHRS and CDR2 YFSETQ. This CDR3 is built from 17 residues. V gave up 0 bases and J gave up 5 bases; unmatched junction bases: 7. The CDR3 bases are TGCGCCAGCAGCTTGGCCCCTACAGGGGGTAATAATTCACCCCTCCACTTT. Amino acids: CASSLAPTGGNNSPLHF.

The J gene is TRBJ1-2, the V gene TRBV28, with 7 bases lining up with TRBD1. The CDR3 has 17 amino acids. In germline, CDR1 is MDHEN, CDR2 SYDVKM. Trimming at V came to 6 bases and at J to 0 bases, leaving 13 bases not matched to a gene. In DNA form, the CDR3 reads TGTGCCAGCAGAGCGGGACAGTCAACGCTAACTAACTATGGCTACACCTTC. Protein: CASRAGQSTLTNYGYTF.

This clone showed up just a few times. The chain has TRBV5-4 and TRBJ1-1; weak D call: TRBD1 (5 bases). CDR3 length: 11 amino acids. Looked up from germline, CDR1 is SGHNT and CDR2 is YYREEE (reference sequence). The ends were cut back, 2 bases at V and 8 bases at J, with 7 bases in the middle. CDR3 coding DNA: TGTGCCAGCAGCTTCAGGGACGAAGCTTTCTTT. Translated, it gives CASSFRDEAFF.

A few counts support this clone. This chain uses TRBV29-1 with TRBJ1-3; D is unresolved. From germline, CDR1 is SQVTM and CDR2 ANQGSEA. The CDR3 is 14 amino acids. V dropped 7 bases and J dropped 1 base, with 14 bases sitting between them. CDR3 residues: CSAGEGASGNTIYF. The CDR3 DNA reads TGCAGCGCCGGAGAGGGCGCGTCTGGAAACACCATATATTTT. The whole variable domain, remainder taken from reference TRBV29-1 and TRBJ1-3, is SAVISQKPSRDICQRGTSLTIQCQVDSQVTMMFWYRQQPGQSLTLIATANQGSEATYESGFVIDKFPISRPNLTFSTLTVSNMSPEDSSIYLCSAGEGASGNTIYFGEGSWLTVV.

This clone was seen only a few times. The chain is built from TRBV9 and TRBJ2-1; TRBD2 agrees at 11 bases. The CDR3 runs 15 residues. V shed 2 bases and J 4 bases; nucleotides not matched to a gene: 2. Looked up from germline, CDR1 is SGDLS and CDR2 is YYNGEE. The DNA for the CDR3 is TGTGCCAGCAGCGTGACTAGCGGGACGTACAATGAGCAGTTCTTC. Translated: CASSVTSGTYNEQFF.